The T cell receptor (beta chain) under discussion was sequenced for a study of T cells in Graves' hyperthyroidism and ophthalmopathy. Overall study findings and caveats: Ophthalmopathy and stable hyperthyroidism were separated by a 13 V-J model.

Uncontrolled infection, other autoimmune disease, pregnancy or lactation disqualified patients from enrolment. TCR beta CDR3 sequences were amplified from RNA transcripts. The HTBI set primed first-round TCR CDR3 RT-PCR. One entry per CDR3 protein results from TCRdb running MiXCR on the multiplex PCR reads. The sample has 550,000 to 600,000 distinct CDR3 sequences; 11% to 15% are singletons. This clonotype was recorded a few times. Its antigen remains unknown. The specimen was blood. This clonotype originated in a woman between 18 and 30 years old with Graves' ophthalmopathy.

The CDR3 reads CSVAGGDSNQPQHF. For the CDR3, the DNA is TGCAGCGTTGCGGGAGGGGATAGCAATCAGCCCCAGCATTTT. The chain has TRBV29-1 and TRBJ1-5; possibly TRBD1 for D (5 bases). V was cut by 4 bases and J by 0 bases, with 10 bases left in between. Germline CDR1 SQVTM, CDR2 ANQGSEA. This CDR3 comprises 14 residues.